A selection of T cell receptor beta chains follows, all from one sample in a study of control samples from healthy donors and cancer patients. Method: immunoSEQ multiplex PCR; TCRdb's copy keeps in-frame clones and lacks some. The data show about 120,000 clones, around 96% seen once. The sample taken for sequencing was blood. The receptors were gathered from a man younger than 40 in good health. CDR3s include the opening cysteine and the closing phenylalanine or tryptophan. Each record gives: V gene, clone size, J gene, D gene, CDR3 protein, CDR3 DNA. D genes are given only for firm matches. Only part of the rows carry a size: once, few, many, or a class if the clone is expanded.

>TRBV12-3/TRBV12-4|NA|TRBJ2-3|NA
CASSPAASDTQYF
TGTGCCAGCAGTCCGGCCGCCTCGGATACGCAGTATTTT
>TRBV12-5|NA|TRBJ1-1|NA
CASGLVLTRQVGSGKTEAFF
TGTGCTAGTGGTTTGGTATTGACGCGACAGGTCGGTTCGGGGAAGACTGAAGCTTTCTTT
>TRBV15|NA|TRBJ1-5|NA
CATSRGDYGNQPQHF
TGTGCCACCAGCAGAGGGGATTATGGCAATCAGCCCCAGCATTTT
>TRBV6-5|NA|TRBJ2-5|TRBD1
CASVKPTGEGGTQYF
TGTGCCAGCGTCAAGCCTACAGGGGAAGGCGGGACCCAGTACTTC
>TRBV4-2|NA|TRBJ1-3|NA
CASSGRDTRLGNTIYF
TGTGCCAGCAGCGGCCGGGACACGCGGCTTGGAAACACCATATATTTT
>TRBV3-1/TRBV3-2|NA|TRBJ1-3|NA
CASSQRNSGNTIYF
TGTGCCAGCAGCCAACGGAACTCTGGAAACACCATATATTTT
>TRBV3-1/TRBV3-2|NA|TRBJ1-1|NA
CASSHGGQAFF
TGTGCCAGCAGCCACGGCGGGCAAGCTTTCTTT
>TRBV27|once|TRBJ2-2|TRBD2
CASSYLLAGGPMGGELFF
TGTGCCAGCAGTTACCTCCTAGCGGGGGGGCCTATGGGAGGGGAGCTGTTTTTT
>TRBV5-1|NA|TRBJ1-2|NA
CASSSGTANYGYTF
TGCGCCAGCAGCTCAGGGACCGCTAACTATGGCTACACCTTC
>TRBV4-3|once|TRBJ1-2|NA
CASSQSGTGRYGYTF
TGCGCCAGCAGCCAGTCCGGGACGGGACGCTATGGCTACACCTTC
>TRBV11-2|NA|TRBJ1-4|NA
CASSLGRGWEKLFF
TGTGCCAGCAGCTTAGGCCGGGGATGGGAAAAACTGTTTTTT
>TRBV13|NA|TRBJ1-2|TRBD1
CASSFRWRQGSLWGGYTF
TGTGCCAGCAGCTTTCGGTGGAGACAGGGTTCCCTTTGGGGTGGCTACACCTTC
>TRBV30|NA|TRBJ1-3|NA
CAWSVWGGSSGNTIYF
TGTGCCTGGAGTGTGTGGGGGGGGTCCTCTGGAAACACCATATATTTT
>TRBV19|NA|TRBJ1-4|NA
CATSFHWDEKLFF
TGTGCCACCTCGTTCCACTGGGATGAAAAACTGTTTTTT
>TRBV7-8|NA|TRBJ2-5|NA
CASSGRRGSGETQYF
TGTGCCAGCAGCGGCCGCAGGGGTTCCGGGGAGACCCAGTACTTC
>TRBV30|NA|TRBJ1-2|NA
CAWSVHYGYTF
TGTGCCTGGAGTGTTCACTATGGCTACACCTTC
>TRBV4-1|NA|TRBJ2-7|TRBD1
CASSQTGGDYEQYF
TGCGCCAGCAGCCAGACAGGGGGAGACTACGAGCAGTACTTC
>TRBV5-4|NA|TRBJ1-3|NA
CASSLRGSVSGNTIYF
TGTGCCAGCAGCTTGAGGGGATCGGTCTCTGGAAACACCATATATTTT
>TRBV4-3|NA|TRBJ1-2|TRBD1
CASSGPGQYHNYGYTF
TGCGCCAGCAGCGGGCCGGGACAGTACCATAACTATGGCTACACCTTC
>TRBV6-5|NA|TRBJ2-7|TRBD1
CASKVMGQGGHEQYF
TGTGCCAGCAAGGTCATGGGACAGGGGGGACACGAGCAGTACTTC
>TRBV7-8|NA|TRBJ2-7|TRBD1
CASSWGQAEYF
TGTGCCAGCAGCTGGGGACAGGCCGAGTACTTC
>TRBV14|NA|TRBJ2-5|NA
CASSQDPDETQYF
TGTGCCAGCAGCCAAGACCCGGACGAGACCCAGTACTTC
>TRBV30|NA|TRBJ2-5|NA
CAWSPSDQETQYF
TGTGCCTGGAGCCCATCCGACCAAGAGACCCAGTACTTC
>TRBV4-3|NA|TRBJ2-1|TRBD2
CASSRERSGGYNEQFF
TGCGCCAGCAGCCGAGAGAGGAGCGGGGGGTACAATGAGCAGTTCTTC
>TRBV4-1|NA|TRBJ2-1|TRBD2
CASRILAGAVNEQFF
TGCGCCAGCAGAATTTTAGCGGGGGCTGTGAATGAGCAGTTCTTC
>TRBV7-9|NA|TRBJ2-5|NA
CASSLEYGAKETQYF
TGTGCCAGCAGCTTAGAGTATGGAGCGAAAGAGACCCAGTACTTC